The rows below give T cell receptor beta chains drawn from one sample of a study of T cell clones after liver transplantation. Assay used: immunoSEQ multiplex PCR; TCRdb lists only in-frame clones, some missing. The table records about 45,000 clones, just over 85% of them present only once. The material was CD4+ T cells from blood, obtained 24 months after liver transplant. Receptors originate from a human patient who received a liver transplant. Some T cells may be supplied by the graft donor. CDR3s include the opening cysteine and the closing phenylalanine or tryptophan. The D gene is left open where the match is weak. Size is omitted from some rows. Given values are once, few, many or a class for expanded clones.

clone_size	cdr3_length	v_call	j_call	d_call	cdr3_aa	cdr3_nt
-	18	TRBV6-7	TRBJ1-6	TRBD1	CASSYSGTGDLCNSPLHF	TGTGCCAGCAGTTACTCTGGGACAGGGGATTTATGTAATTCACCCCTCCACTTT
-	12	TRBV29-1	TRBJ2-5	-	CSVEAPQETQYF	TGCAGCGTTGAGGCACCACAAGAGACCCAGTACTTC
-	18	TRBV28	TRBJ2-5	TRBD2	CASSLGPRKRGGQETQYF	TGTGCCAGCAGTTTAGGCCCCAGGAAGCGGGGAGGACAAGAGACCCAGTACTTC
-	15	TRBV7-9	TRBJ1-5	-	CASSWGGNSNQPQHF	TGTGCCAGCAGCTGGGGGGGGAATAGCAATCAGCCCCAGCATTTT
-	15	TRBV19	TRBJ1-5	-	CASSLYPDRNQPQHF	TGTGCCAGTAGTCTCTACCCGGACAGAAATCAGCCCCAGCATTTT
-	13	TRBV27	TRBJ2-7	-	CASSSALSYEQYF	TGTGCCAGCAGTTCGGCATTATCCTACGAGCAGTACTTC
-	15	TRBV28	TRBJ1-6	-	CASSPPGPTGSSLHF	TGTGCCAGCAGTCCTCCCGGGCCAACGGGCAGCTCCCTCCACTTT
-	14	TRBV13	TRBJ2-1	-	CASSFRVGGNEQFF	TGTGCCAGCAGCTTTAGGGTAGGAGGCAATGAGCAGTTCTTC
-	13	TRBV18	TRBJ2-5	-	CASSPRGEETQYF	TGTGCCAGCTCACCTAGGGGAGAAGAGACCCAGTACTTC
-	14	TRBV25-1	TRBJ2-1	TRBD2	CASAAGGVANEQFF	TGTGCCTCCGCAGCGGGGGGCGTTGCCAATGAGCAGTTCTTC
-	15	TRBV28	TRBJ2-7	-	CASTPRGASSYEQYF	TGTGCCAGCACCCCACGGGGGGCGAGCTCCTACGAGCAGTACTTC
-	14	TRBV5-1	TRBJ2-3	-	CASSFRTSTDTQYF	TGCGCCAGCAGCTTCCGTACTAGCACAGATACGCAGTATTTT
-	13	TRBV28	TRBJ2-7	-	CASSLFQGGEQYF	TGTGCCAGCAGTTTATTTCAGGGGGGAGAGCAGTACTTC
-	16	TRBV5-1	TRBJ2-7	-	CASSLVFREGSYEQYF	TGCGCCAGCAGCTTGGTATTCAGGGAAGGGTCCTACGAGCAGTACTTC
once	11	TRBV6-5	TRBJ1-2	TRBD1	CASTQGGATSF	TGTGCCAGCACTCAGGGGGGGGCTACAAGCTTC
-	11	TRBV20-1	TRBJ1-1	-	CSATKNTEAFF	TGCAGTGCTACCAAGAACACTGAAGCTTTCTTT
-	15	TRBV5-1	TRBJ2-5	-	CASSFSGTRRETQYF	TGCGCCAGCAGCTTTTCGGGAACGCGGAGGGAGACCCAGTACTTC
-	15	TRBV5-1	TRBJ2-7	-	CASKGSFSTSYEQYF	TGCGCCAGCAAAGGGAGTTTTTCCACATCCTACGAGCAGTACTTC
-	13	TRBV10-3	TRBJ2-1	-	CAISESLGYEQFF	TGTGCCATCAGTGAGTCGTTAGGGTATGAGCAGTTCTTC
-	17	TRBV27	TRBJ2-2	TRBD1	CASSLGTGTGRSGELFF	TGTGCCAGCAGTTTAGGAACCGGGACAGGGAGGTCCGGGGAGCTGTTTTTT